These 7 T cell receptor beta chains were all obtained from the same sample, sequenced in a study of Graves' ophthalmopathy and Graves' hyperthyroidism. Amplifying from RNA transcripts, the study obtained TCR beta CDR3 regions. RT-PCR with HTBI primers came first, then second-round multiplex PCR. MiXCR, applied by TCRdb to the multiplex PCR reads, yields one record per CDR3 protein. The sample holds about 220,000 distinct CDR3 sequences, roughly 21% seen once. The specimen was peripheral blood. Receptors originate from a woman in her forties or fifties with Graves' ophthalmopathy.

Many counts were recorded for this clonotype. The genes are TRBV29-1 and TRBJ1-1; 9 bases agree with TRBD1. V shed 7 bases, J shed 1 base, and the junction held 10 bases outside the gene matches. This CDR3 contains 15 residues. Per the germline V gene, CDR1 is SQVTM and CDR2 is ANQGSEA. CDR3 in amino acids: CSATGTGSPNTEAFF. DNA of the CDR3: TGCAGCGCCACCGGGACAGGGTCCCCGAACACTGAAGCTTTCTTT.

This clonotype has a count of ten or more. V is TRBV19 and J is TRBJ1-3, with a tentative D call TRBD1 (6 bases). This CDR3 is 15 amino acids long. V was cut by 3 bases and J by 4 bases, with 13 bases left in between. Germline CDR1 LNHDA, CDR2 SQIVND (reference sequence). The CDR3: CASSMVRGQGNTIYF. The CDR3 nucleotides are TGTGCCAGTAGTATGGTCCGGGGACAAGGAAACACCATATATTTT.

This clonotype was observed a few times. The chain uses TRBV7-2 and TRBJ2-2; tentative D call: TRBD2 (6 bases). Germline V gene data show CDR1 as SGHTA and CDR2 as FQGNSA. V lost 2 bases and J 7 bases, leaving 11 bases between the germline ends. This CDR3 has 14 residues. CDR3 protein: CASSLMLGGGELFF. CDR3 DNA: TGTGCCAGCAGCTTAATGCTGGGAGGCGGGGAGCTGTTTTTT. Variable domain in full (rest from reference TRBV7-2 and TRBJ2-2): GAGVSQSPSNKVTEKGKDVELRCDPISGHTALYWYRQSLGQGLEFLIYFQGNSAPDKSGLPSDRFSAERTGGSVSTLTIQRTQQEDSAVYLCASSLMLGGGELFFGEGSRLTVL.

This clonotype was recorded a few times. Just one base apart from a much larger clone, this may be a read error. This chain connects TRBV7-9 to TRBJ2-4; D is ambiguous. The end of the DNA aligns better with TRBJ2-1, so the J call may be wrong. This CDR3 has 14 residues. Germline CDR1 SEHNR, CDR2 FQNEAQ (reference sequence). The CDR3 protein is CASSIPRKKNIQFF. CDR3 in DNA: TGTGCCAGCAGCATCCCACGTAAAAAAAACATTCAGTTCTTC.

V usage is TRBV7-3 and J usage is TRBJ2-2; 7 bases line up with TRBD1. The CDR3 runs 14 residues. V lost 3 bases to trimming and J lost 4 bases; unmatched junction nucleotides: 2. CDR1 is SGHTA and CDR2 is FQGTGA in the germline V gene. CDR3 region: CASSFGDSTGELFF. The CDR3 DNA sequence: TGTGCCAGCAGCTTTGGGGACAGCACCGGGGAGCTGTTTTTT.

This clonotype came up many times. This chain joins TRBV7-9 and TRBJ2-4, with TRBD2 as a possible D gene (5 bases). Trimming removed 5 bases at V and 3 bases at J, with 14 bases between. The CDR3 is 15 residues long. From germline, CDR1 is SEHNR and CDR2 FQNEAQ (reference sequence). CDR3 loop: CASSLPPGGKNIQYF. The CDR3 coding sequence is TGTGCCAGCAGCCTACCACCTGGAGGCAAAAACATTCAGTACTTC.

This clonotype appeared a few times. The chain is built from TRBV29-1 and TRBJ2-2, with D possibly being TRBD1 or TRBD2 (5 bases each). Trimming removed 0 bases at V and 4 bases at J, with 15 bases between. This CDR3 region has 16 residues. The germline V gene encodes CDR1 SQVTM and CDR2 ANQGSEA. The CDR3 DNA sequence: TGCAGCGTTGAAGATCGGGGCGTAAAGGCCACCGGGGAGCTGTTTTTT. This codes for CSVEDRGVKATGELFF.